Listed below are T cell receptor beta chains from one sample, sequenced in a study of T cell responses to AZD1222 COVID-19 vaccine. TCRdb keeps only in-frame clones here, not all; method: immunoSEQ multiplex PCR. The table records about 120,000 clones, approximately 87% of them present only once. The specimen was peripheral blood, collected on day 0 of AZD1222 vaccination. The receptors come from an adult in good health. Both conserved end residues are part of each CDR3. Each record gives: V gene, CDR3 protein.

v_gene: TRBV2; CDR3aa: CAIDGERGLDTEAFF
v_gene: TRBV12-3/TRBV12-4; CDR3aa: CASSFGHITEAFF
v_gene: TRBV19; CDR3aa: CASSPQGAFYEQYF
v_gene: TRBV27; CDR3aa: CASSKGLAGAGIQYF
v_gene: TRBV5-5; CDR3aa: CASSLVDRVNTIYF
v_gene: TRBV12-3/TRBV12-4; CDR3aa: CASRHRGGYTF
v_gene: TRBV5-1; CDR3aa: CASSYGHTGSYEQYF
v_gene: TRBV18; CDR3aa: CASSPLSGGTGGFEQYF
v_gene: TRBV5-1; CDR3aa: CASSPTGGEQYF
v_gene: TRBV29-1; CDR3aa: CSVGGQGLVGAEAFF
v_gene: TRBV20-1; CDR3aa: CSAPVYNEQFF
v_gene: TRBV7-8; CDR3aa: CASSLAHTYEQYF
v_gene: TRBV15; CDR3aa: CATSREGGTDTQYF
v_gene: TRBV27; CDR3aa: CGKVAELPSGANVLTF
v_gene: TRBV19; CDR3aa: CASKVPGDQPQHF
v_gene: TRBV7-9; CDR3aa: CASSTLKGITGYGYTF
v_gene: TRBV2; CDR3aa: CASSGEVRQPQHF
v_gene: TRBV5-1; CDR3aa: CASSPGTGGEKLFF
v_gene: TRBV11-2; CDR3aa: CASSLLAGAFTDTQYF
v_gene: TRBV7-9; CDR3aa: CASSLGTGWDEQYF
v_gene: TRBV9; CDR3aa: CASGGLPEEVSPLHF
v_gene: TRBV6-5; CDR3aa: CASSSPTDPINEKLFF
v_gene: TRBV19; CDR3aa: CASSARDRGYYEQYF
v_gene: TRBV10-3; CDR3aa: CAISESRTGLYSNQPQHF
v_gene: TRBV7-8; CDR3aa: CASSVSGDRAGSYGYTF
v_gene: TRBV19; CDR3aa: CASSIQGRDYGYTF
v_gene: TRBV19; CDR3aa: CASSIDQTGVTFEQNF